Given below is one T cell receptor (beta chain) in context. This sample was taken from a study of blood T cell repertoires in COVID-19. Profiling relied on immunoSEQ multiplex PCR, and the TCRdb table lists in-frame clones only, not all of them. The profile shows 150,000 to 200,000 clones, 86% of them singletons. Germline CDR1 reads LGHNT; CDR2 reads FRNRAP. The CDR3 is made up of 14 amino acids. V lost 1 base to trimming and J lost 8 bases, with 14 bases between them. This TCR was recovered from a man between 65 and 85 years old with acute or convalescent COVID-19. The sample comprised peripheral blood. The V call is TRBV12-5, the J call TRBJ1-1; weak D call: TRBD1 (5 bases). CDR3 loop: CASGLEGRGAEAFF. In DNA form, the CDR3 reads TGTGCTAGTGGTTTGGAGGGGCGCGGGGCCGAAGCTTTCTTT.